A selection of T cell receptor beta chains follows, all from one sample in a study of T cell clonotyping in hematopoietic cell transplantation. The method was immunoSEQ multiplex PCR; TCRdb's version includes in-frame clones alone and lacks a portion of them. The table includes 20,000 to 30,000 clones, about 79% detected once. Material: peripheral blood mononuclear cells, obtained before stem cell transplant. These receptors were obtained from a woman between 55 and 75 years old with acute myeloid leukemia. Some clones in this sample may be carry-over from other donors' samples. Each CDR3 is given with its conserved first and last residue. The D gene is left open where the match is weak. Only some rows state a clone size, as once, few, many or a class for expanded clones.

TRBJ1-2 TRBV6-5 . few CASSYSLGGGYTF TGTGCCAGCAGTTACTCTTTGGGGGGCGGCTACACCTTC
TRBJ2-7 TRBV7-8 . . CASSRPGLTYEQYF TGTGCCAGCAGCCGACCCGGACTTACCTACGAGCAGTACTTC
TRBJ2-7 TRBV7-3 . . CASSPEGGYEQYF TGTGCCAGCAGCCCCGAGGGAGGCTACGAGCAGTACTTC
TRBJ2-1 TRBV14 . . CASAPRGARPYNEQFF TGTGCCAGCGCTCCCCGCGGGGCCCGACCTTACAATGAGCAGTTCTTC
TRBJ2-3 TRBV7-9 . . CASSFYRPTEDTDTQYF TGTGCCAGCAGCTTCTACCGTCCGACAGAGGACACAGATACGCAGTATTTT
TRBJ2-7 TRBV21-1 . . CASLLGRDHYEQYF TGTGCCAGCCTGCTGGGCAGGGACCACTACGAGCAGTACTTC
TRBJ1-3 TRBV4-3 . . CASSQVTGAGNTIYF TGCGCCAGCAGCCAGGTAACAGGAGCTGGAAACACCATATATTTT
TRBJ2-1 TRBV7-2 . . CASSLGRGTESYNEQFF TGTGCCAGCAGCTTAGGGAGGGGGACAGAGTCCTACAATGAGCAGTTCTTC
TRBJ1-4 TRBV7-9 TRBD1 . CASSQDRNTEKLFF TGTGCCAGCAGCCAGGACAGGAACACTGAAAAACTGTTTTTT
TRBJ1-2 TRBV4-3 TRBD1 . CASSPRDRSNYGYTF TGCGCCAGCAGCCCACGGGACAGATCTAACTATGGCTACACCTTC
TRBJ1-2 TRBV28 . . CASSLFASNYGYTF TGTGCCAGCAGTTTATTTGCCTCGAACTATGGCTACACCTTC
TRBJ1-2 TRBV28 . . CASSLKGFRLYGYTF TGTGCCAGCAGCTTAAAGGGGTTCCGTCTCTATGGCTACACCTTC
TRBJ1-3 TRBV13 . . CASSPVLSSGNTIYF TGTGCCAGCAGCCCAGTTCTGTCCTCTGGAAACACCATATATTTT
TRBJ1-4 TRBV7-2 . . CASSRGSGNEKLFF TGTGCCAGCAGCCGAGGCTCAGGGAATGAAAAACTGTTTTTT
TRBJ2-3 TRBV11-3 . . CASSHSLGTDTQYF TGTGCCAGCAGTCATTCTCTAGGTACAGATACGCAGTATTTT
TRBJ2-5 TRBV10-3 TRBD2 . CAIKTSGGSQETQYF TGTGCCATCAAGACTAGCGGGGGGTCCCAAGAGACCCAGTACTTC
TRBJ1-1 TRBV25-1 . . CASSPTRGGGTEAFF TGTGCCAGCAGTCCCACTAGAGGTGGTGGCACTGAAGCTTTCTTT
TRBJ2-2 TRBV19 . . CASSPTRTGELFF TGTGCCAGTAGTCCGACACGTACCGGGGAGCTGTTTTTT
TRBJ2-7 TRBV28 TRBD2 . CASSNGGSYEQYF TGTGCCAGCAGTAATGGCGGGAGCTACGAGCAGTACTTC
TRBJ1-4 TRBV13 . . CASSPGRGANAGEKLFF TGTGCCAGCAGCCCCGGGCGGGGGGCTAACGCTGGTGAAAAACTGTTTTTT
TRBJ1-5 TRBV10-3 TRBD1 once CAIRGQGNQPQHF TGTGCCATCAGGGGACAGGGGAATCAGCCCCAGCATTTT
TRBJ2-7 TRBV5-5 . . CASSLVQRSSYEQYF TGTGCCAGCAGCTTGGTGCAGAGGAGCTCCTACGAGCAGTACTTC
TRBJ2-7 TRBV27 TRBD1 . CASSSTGSPYEQYF TGTGCCAGCAGTTCGACAGGGAGTCCCTACGAGCAGTACTTC
TRBJ2-3 TRBV7-2 TRBD2 . CASSLGASGATDTQYF TGTGCCAGCAGCTTAGGCGCGAGCGGGGCGACAGATACGCAGTATTTT
TRBJ2-3 TRBV9 . once CASSVEFGSTDTQYF TGTGCCAGCAGCGTAGAGTTTGGGAGCACAGATACGCAGTATTTT
TRBJ1-5 TRBV5-1 TRBD1 . CASSEGTGNQPQHF TGCGCCAGCAGCGAAGGGACAGGGAATCAGCCCCAGCATTTT
TRBJ1-5 TRBV4-1 . . CASSQDIRGNQPQHF TGCGCCAGCAGCCAAGATATAAGGGGAAATCAGCCCCAGCATTTT
TRBJ1-5 TRBV5-6 . once CASSLIAGNQPQHF TGTGCCAGCAGCTTGATAGCCGGGAATCAGCCCCAGCATTTT
TRBJ1-6 TRBV9 . . CASSGSVNSPLHF TGTGCCAGCAGTGGGAGCGTTAATTCACCCCTCCACTTT
TRBJ1-1 TRBV28 . . CASSSGTAWVTEAFF TGTGCCAGCAGTTCCGGGACCGCCTGGGTGACTGAAGCTTTCTTT
TRBJ1-4 TRBV7-2 TRBD1 . CASSLVGDRVSEKLFF TGTGCCAGCAGCTTAGTCGGGGACAGGGTCAGCGAAAAACTGTTTTTT
TRBJ1-2 TRBV19 TRBD1 once CASSVNTGGGYGYTF TGTGCCAGTAGTGTAAACACAGGGGGCGGCTATGGCTACACCTTC
TRBJ1-5 TRBV6-1 . . CASIRLGSANQPQHF TGTGCCAGCATTAGACTAGGGTCTGCAAATCAGCCCCAGCATTTT
TRBJ2-7 TRBV6-5 . . CASSYSGHGTGEQYF TGTGCCAGCAGTTACTCGGGGCATGGGACCGGGGAGCAGTACTTC
TRBJ2-7 TRBV27 . . CASSPQIYEQYF TGTGCCAGCAGCCCCCAAATCTACGAGCAGTACTTC
TRBJ1-2 TRBV19 . once CASSIDLSGGYTF TGTGCCAGTAGTATAGATCTATCCGGTGGCTACACCTTC
TRBJ1-3 TRBV7-2 . . CASSITSGNTIYF TGTGCCAGCAGCATAACCTCTGGAAACACCATATATTTT
TRBJ2-7 TRBV20-1 TRBD2 . CSAPGPSGGYF TGCAGTGCGCCTGGGCCTAGCGGGGGATACTTC
TRBJ2-2 TRBV7-2 . . CASSLVGAGAWNTGELFF TGTGCCAGCAGCTTAGTGGGGGCGGGGGCCTGGAACACCGGGGAGCTGTTTTTT
TRBJ2-7 TRBV5-1 . . CASSVEPGLYYEQYF TGCGCCAGCAGCGTAGAGCCGGGCCTTTACTACGAGCAGTACTTC
TRBJ1-3 TRBV4-3 . . CASSHTGSSGNTIYF TGCGCCAGCAGCCACACAGGGTCCTCTGGAAACACCATATATTTT
TRBJ1-6 TRBV9 . medium-sized CASSVGSPRSSYNSPLHF TGTGCCAGCAGCGTAGGTAGTCCAAGGAGCTCCTATAATTCACCCCTCCACTTT
TRBJ2-2 TRBV6-4 . . CASSAAQDTGELFF TGTGCCAGCAGTGCAGCGCAGGACACCGGGGAGCTGTTTTTT
TRBJ2-3 TRBV7-9 . . CASSLSAGRDTQYF TGTGCCAGCAGCTTATCTGCGGGACGAGATACGCAGTATTTT
TRBJ2-7 TRBV7-9 . . CASSSGNSGGSEQYF TGTGCCAGCAGCTCTGGGAACTCCGGGGGCTCCGAGCAGTACTTC
TRBJ2-5 TRBV29-1 . . CSVELVRETQYF TGCAGCGTTGAACTGGTACGAGAGACCCAGTACTTC
TRBJ2-1 TRBV20-1 . . CSAPSYNEQFF TGCAGTGCCCCTTCCTACAATGAGCAGTTCTTC
TRBJ2-1 TRBV9 . . CASSNPLKGSEQFF TGTGCCAGCAGCAACCCCCTGAAGGGCAGTGAGCAGTTCTTC
TRBJ2-7 TRBV7-2 . . CASSLDSNTYEQYF TGTGCCAGCAGCTTAGATTCAAATACCTACGAGCAGTACTTC
TRBJ2-3 TRBV7-2 TRBD2 . CATVWTRKDTQYF TGTGCCACCGTTTGGACTAGAAAGGACACGCAGTATTTT
TRBJ1-2 TRBV6-1 . . CASSEAGRGSPNYGYTF TGTGCCAGCAGTGAAGCTGGGAGGGGCAGCCCTAACTATGGCTACACCTTC
TRBJ1-4 TRBV7-8 TRBD1 . CASSLSGTGAEKLFF TGTGCCAGCAGCTTATCTGGGACAGGGGCGGAAAAACTGTTTTTT
TRBJ1-5 TRBV7-8 TRBD1 . CASSFRTGGSQPQHF TGTGCCAGCAGCTTTCGTACAGGGGGCTCTCAGCCCCAGCATTTT
TRBJ1-1 TRBV5-1 . once CASSPEINTEAFF TGCGCCAGCAGCCCGGAGATTAACACTGAAGCTTTCTTT
TRBJ2-7 TRBV5-8 TRBD1 . CASSTGQGPYEQYF TGTGCCAGCAGCACCGGACAGGGTCCCTACGAGCAGTACTTC
TRBJ2-1 TRBV28 . . CASSFASSYNEQFF TGTGCCAGCAGTTTTGCGAGCTCCTACAATGAGCAGTTCTTC
TRBJ2-7 TRBV28 TRBD2 . CASRPPGLAGGGSYEQYF TGTGCCAGCAGGCCGCCGGGACTAGCGGGAGGAGGGTCCTACGAGCAGTACTTC
TRBJ1-2 TRBV5-1 . . CASSVSVGGYTF TGCGCCAGCAGCGTTTCGGTAGGGGGCTACACCTTC
TRBJ1-3 TRBV7-3 . . CASSLEGGSGNTIYF TGTGCCAGCAGCCTAGAAGGGGGCTCTGGAAACACCATATATTTT